A single sample is the source of the 25 T cell receptor beta chains below, sequenced in a study of technical replicates of blood from a few donors. Profiled with immunoSEQ multiplex PCR; TCRdb holds only in-frame clones, not every one. The sample has about 72,000 clones, roughly 90% seen once. The sample taken for sequencing was T cells isolated from PBMCs. Receptors were obtained from a human donor in good health.

This clone was detected once. The chain couples TRBV25-1 to TRBJ2-1; 7 bases are a match to TRBD2. After removal of 8 bases from V and 0 bases from J, the junction contained 7 bases not matched to a gene. The CDR3 is made up of 15 amino acids. CDR1 MGHDK and CDR2 SYGVNS come from the germline V gene. CDR3 residues: CASGEVAGSYNEQFF. The CDR3 DNA is TGTGCCAGCGGGGAGGTAGCGGGCTCCTACAATGAGCAGTTCTTC.

V is TRBV14 and J is TRBJ2-7; no clear D gene. CDR3 length: 14 amino acids. Germline CDR1 and CDR2: SGHDN and FVKESK. Trimming removed 0 bases at V and 0 bases at J, with 6 bases between. The CDR3 DNA follows: TGTGCCAGCAGCCAAGAGCTAGACTCCTACGAGCAGTACTTC. It is translated as CASSQELDSYEQYF.

The chain has TRBV5-4 and TRBJ2-1; D is perhaps TRBD1 (5 bases). This CDR3 is 15 amino acids long. The germline V and J ends were trimmed by 4 bases and 0 bases, with 11 bases remaining between them. Germline lookup yields CDR1 SGHNT and CDR2 YYREEE (reference sequence). This chain's CDR3 is CASSRDSSSYNEQFF. CDR3 DNA sequence: TGTGCCAGCAGCCGCGACAGCAGCTCCTACAATGAGCAGTTCTTC.

This clone has only one observation. In DNA, the CDR3 is TGTGCCAGCAGCTGGACAGTCCAAGAGACCCAGTACTTC. It encodes CASSWTVQETQYF. J is TRBJ2-5 and V is TRBV7-9; a weak D match, TRBD1 (6 bases). Between the trimmed V and J ends, which lost 4 bases and 1 base, there was a span of 7 bases. Looked up from germline, CDR1 is SEHNR and CDR2 is FQNEAQ (reference sequence). The CDR3 runs 13 residues.

V and J are TRBV9 and TRBJ2-7; 7 nucleotides line up with TRBD1. The CDR3 has 12 amino acids. CDR1 SGDLS and CDR2 YYNGEE come from the germline V gene. V lost 3 bases to trimming and J lost 7 bases; unmatched junction nucleotides: 4. The CDR3 bases are TGTGCCAGCAGCGCCGACAGGGAAGAGCAGTACTTC. This gives the protein CASSADREEQYF.

This chain links TRBV11-2 with TRBJ1-1; TRBD1 matches 8 bases. Germline V gene sequence: CDR1 SGHAT, CDR2 FQNNGV. J gave up 11 bases and V 5 bases, and 10 bases lay outside the gene matches. This CDR3 spans 13 amino acids. CDR3 in DNA: TGTGCCAGCAGCCGGGACAGGTTGGTGGGGGCTTTCTTT. This encodes CASSRDRLVGAFF.

The chain is built from TRBV7-2 and TRBJ2-2; tentatively, D is TRBD2 (5 bases). Germline V gene sequence: CDR1 SGHTA, CDR2 FQGNSA. V lost 5 bases and J 8 bases, leaving 15 bases between the germline ends. This CDR3 contains 14 residues. CDR3 sequence: CASSLDWQRGELFF. The CDR3 nucleotides read TGTGCCAGCAGCCTGGACTGGCAGCGAGGGGAGCTGTTTTTT.

The chain links TRBV9 to TRBJ2-3, with TRBD1 matching 7 bases. The CDR3 loop spans 15 amino acids. CDR1 is SGDLS and CDR2 is YYNGEE in the germline V gene. The ends lost 0 bases at V and 4 bases at J; junction bases unmatched: 5. The DNA for the CDR3 is TGTGCCAGCAGCGTAGAAGTCCAGGGGGCAGATACGCAGTATTTT. It yields the protein CASSVEVQGADTQYF.

This chain links TRBV5-1 with TRBJ1-1; D might be TRBD1 (6 bases). CDR1 SGHRS and CDR2 YFSETQ come from the germline V gene. The V end was cut by 4 bases, the J end by 5 bases, with 21 bases between. The CDR3 is made up of 16 amino acids. The CDR3 bases are TGCGCCAGCAGCCCACATCCACCTACAGGGAGAACTGAAGCTTTCTTT. Its protein product is CASSPHPPTGRTEAFF.

This sequence joins TRBV2 and TRBJ1-4; TRBD1 agrees at 8 bases. V was clipped by 4 bases and J by 0 bases; unmatched bases: 7. CDR3 length: 17 residues. Germline CDR1 reads SNHLY; CDR2 reads FYNNEI. The CDR3 reads CASSGTGNGPTNEKLFF. CDR3 bases: TGTGCCAGCAGTGGGACAGGGAATGGGCCAACTAATGAAAAACTGTTTTTT.

The V call is TRBV27, the J call TRBJ2-1; TRBD1 matches 9 bases. With V trimmed by 2 bases and J by 9 bases, 2 bases remained unmatched. From germline, CDR1 is MNHEY and CDR2 SMNVEV (reference sequence). The CDR3 consists of 13 residues. CDR3 protein: CASSLGQGSEQFF. The CDR3 nucleotides are TGTGCCAGCAGTTTAGGACAGGGGAGTGAGCAGTTCTTC.

V gene TRBV7-9 combines with J gene TRBJ2-7; no firm D call. Germline values: CDR1 SEHNR, CDR2 FQNEAQ (reference sequence). Trimming removed 4 bases at V and 3 bases at J, with 4 bases between. The CDR3 has 11 residues. CDR3 region: CASSWLYEQYF. CDR3 coding DNA: TGTGCCAGCAGCTGGCTCTACGAGCAGTACTTC.

The J gene is TRBJ1-5, the V gene TRBV6-5; no clear D. Per the germline V gene, CDR1 is MNHEY and CDR2 is SVGAGI. Trimming pared 2 bases from V and 0 bases from J, leaving 8 bases between. CDR3 length equals 15 residues. The CDR3 reads CASSYREGSNQPQHF. In nucleotides, the CDR3 is TGTGCCAGCAGTTACCGGGAGGGTAGCAATCAGCCCCAGCATTTT.

The rearrangement links TRBV11-2 to TRBJ2-7; 8 nucleotides match TRBD1. The CDR3 loop spans 16 amino acids. The germline V gene encodes CDR1 SGHAT and CDR2 FQNNGV. J was trimmed by 2 bases and V by 2 bases; bases with no gene match: 8. The CDR3 bases are TGTGCCAGCAGCTTATGGGGAAGGGGACAGGCCTACGAGCAGTACTTC. Its translation: CASSLWGRGQAYEQYF.

V gene TRBV10-3 combines with J gene TRBJ2-7; D possibly corresponds to TRBD1 (5 bases). Deletions cut 1 base from V and 0 bases from J, with 7 bases between. Germline CDR1 ENHRY, CDR2 SYGVKD. CDR3 length: 14 amino acids. The CDR3 DNA reads TGTGCCATCAGTGAGTGGGGCAGCTCCTACGAGCAGTACTTC. This encodes CAISEWGSSYEQYF.

This chain joins TRBV4-3 and TRBJ2-1; TRBD2 matches 8 bases. The CDR3 is made up of 19 amino acids. The trim removed 0 bases at V and 13 bases at J, leaving 23 bases unmatched. Germline loops: CDR1 LGHNA, CDR2 YSLEER. The CDR3 region has the DNA TGCGCCAGCAGCCAAGATTTCTTTGATGGTGTTGGGGGCGGGAGGCCCCAGTTCTTC. Protein sequence: CASSQDFFDGVGGGRPQFF.

This chain uses TRBV27 with TRBJ2-7, with D possibly matching TRBD2 (5 bases). The CDR3 runs 14 residues. The V and J ends lost 4 bases and 4 bases respectively, with 14 bases between them. CDR1 is MNHEY, CDR2 SMNVEV, per germline (reference sequence). The CDR3 loop reads CASSYSRSGYEQYF. CDR3 nucleotide sequence: TGTGCCAGCAGTTACAGCCGTTCGGGGTACGAGCAGTACTTC.

V gene TRBV19 combines with J gene TRBJ1-5; D uncertain. The germline gives CDR1 LNHDA, CDR2 SQIVND (reference sequence). V dropped 5 bases and J dropped 1 base, with 6 bases sitting between them. The CDR3 extends over 13 amino acids. The CDR3 bases are TGTGCCAGTAGTCCCCTCAGCAATCAGCCCCAGCATTTT. This sequence encodes CASSPLSNQPQHF.

The chain carries TRBV27 and TRBJ2-7; a weak D match, TRBD1 (6 bases). CDR3 length: 14 residues. V was cut by 5 bases and J by 0 bases, with 11 bases left in between. Per germline, CDR1 MNHEY and CDR2 SMNVEV (reference sequence). The CDR3 reads CASSNRVSSYEQYF. In DNA form, the CDR3 reads TGTGCCAGCAGTAACAGGGTTAGCTCCTACGAGCAGTACTTC.

This rearrangement joins TRBV4-1 to TRBJ2-1, with a tentative D call TRBD2 (6 bases). The CDR3 extends over 13 amino acids. Germline-derived CDR1 and CDR2 are MGHRA and YSYEKL. V shed 4 bases and J shed 6 bases, with 10 bases lying between them. CDR3 sequence (DNA): TGCGCCAGCAGCCCGGGACTCCTCAATGAGCAGTTCTTC. Amino acids: CASSPGLLNEQFF.

The chain carries TRBV7-2 and TRBJ1-5; a weak D match, TRBD1 (6 bases). Per the germline V gene, CDR1 is SGHTA and CDR2 is FQGNSA. Trimming took off 5 bases at V and 6 bases at J, with 23 bases between the two ends. The CDR3 contains 17 residues. Here the CDR3 reads CASSLSGALGLGQPQHF. The CDR3 DNA is TGTGCCAGCAGCCTCTCAGGGGCGCTCGGTTTAGGTCAGCCCCAGCATTTT.

This clone was detected once. Given the absence of the conserved phenylalanine or tryptophan at the CDR3 end, a read error is likely. The DNA is omitted, as the CDR3 cannot be located on it reliably, and the CDR3 follows TCRdb's listing. The chain combines TRBV2 with TRBJ1-4; TRBD1 was called by the table and not checked on the DNA. Looked up from germline, CDR1 is SNHLY and CDR2 is FYNNEI. The CDR3 contains 13 residues when both ends are counted. CDR3 sequence reads: CASRMLETGPPLI.

The CDR3 sequence is CASRGQSTGELFF. The CDR3 DNA is TGTGCCAGCAGGGGACAGTCAACCGGGGAGCTGTTTTTT. The chain is built from TRBV2 and TRBJ2-2; 7 positions agree with TRBD1. The junction had 3 bases not matched to a gene; V was cut back by 6 bases and J by 5 bases. CDR1 and CDR2 (germline): SNHLY, FYNNEI. CDR3 length: 13 residues.

This clone came up once. The chain couples TRBV27 to TRBJ1-5; 11 bases agree with TRBD1. The CDR3 is 15 residues long. Germline assignment: CDR1 MNHEY and CDR2 SMNVEV (reference sequence). V lost 4 bases, J lost 3 bases, and 2 bases stayed unmatched. The CDR3 protein is CASSWTGGANQPQHF. As DNA, the CDR3 is TGTGCCAGCAGTTGGACAGGGGGCGCCAATCAGCCCCAGCATTTT.

This rearrangement joins TRBV19 to TRBJ2-1; 7 bases line up with TRBD2. The ends lost 3 bases at V and 0 bases at J; junction bases unmatched: 5. The CDR3 loop spans 16 amino acids. Per germline, CDR1 LNHDA and CDR2 SQIVND (reference sequence). In DNA form, the CDR3 reads TGTGCCAGTAGTATTTCGACTAGCTCCTCCTACAATGAGCAGTTCTTC. Translation gives CASSISTSSSYNEQFF.